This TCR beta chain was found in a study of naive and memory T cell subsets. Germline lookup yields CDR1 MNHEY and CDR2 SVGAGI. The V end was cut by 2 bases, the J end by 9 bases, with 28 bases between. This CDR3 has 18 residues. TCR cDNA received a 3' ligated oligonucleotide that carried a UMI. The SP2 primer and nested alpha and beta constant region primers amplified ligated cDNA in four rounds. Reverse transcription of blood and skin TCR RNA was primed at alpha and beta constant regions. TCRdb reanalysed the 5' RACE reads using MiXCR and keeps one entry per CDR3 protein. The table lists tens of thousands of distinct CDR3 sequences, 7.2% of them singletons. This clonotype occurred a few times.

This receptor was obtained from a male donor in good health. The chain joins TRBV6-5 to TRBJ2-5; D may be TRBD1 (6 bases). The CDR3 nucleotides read TGTGCCAGCAGTTACACTCTTCGGACAGATCCCTCGTATGGAGCCCAGTACTTC. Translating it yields CASSYTLRTDPSYGAQYF.